These 5 T cell receptor beta chains share one sample of origin, sequenced in a study of cytomegalovirus exposure and HLA in healthy donors. PCR amplification relied on 60 Vbeta primers (plus 13 Jbeta primers). Generated by immunoSEQ multiplex PCR, the TCRdb table keeps only in-frame clones and is missing some. The sample shows more than 100,000 clones, more than 65% of them seen only once. Sequenced input: PBMCs. The receptors shown here come from a human donor in good health.

J is TRBJ2-5 and V is TRBV5-1; a possible D gene is TRBD1 (5 bases). Trimming pared 0 bases from V and 3 bases from J, leaving 15 bases between. Germline-derived CDR1 and CDR2 are SGHRS and YFSETQ. This CDR3 has 16 residues. In DNA form, the CDR3 reads TGCGCCAGCAGCTTGGTTGGCGACAGTCGGGAAGAGACCCAGTACTTC. Translation gives CASSLVGDSREETQYF.

The J gene is TRBJ1-6, the V gene TRBV19, with 9 bases fitting TRBD1. From germline, CDR1 is LNHDA and CDR2 SQIVND (reference sequence). The ends lost 5 bases at V and 7 bases at J; junction bases unmatched: 15. The CDR3 length is 18 residues. In DNA, the CDR3 is TGTGCCAGTAGTCCACACTCGGGACAGGGCGCGGGGAATTCACCCCTCCACTTT. Amino acid sequence: CASSPHSGQGAGNSPLHF.

V usage is TRBV2 and J usage is TRBJ1-1; 7 bases are shared with TRBD1. CDR3 size: 12 residues. J gave up 11 bases and V 7 bases, and 10 bases lay outside the gene matches. The V gene's germline CDR1 is SNHLY and CDR2 FYNNEI. This CDR3 is CASKIPGGGAFF. CDR3 in DNA: TGTGCCAGCAAAATTCCAGGGGGTGGGGCTTTCTTT.

This chain connects TRBV18 to TRBJ2-1; 12 bases align to TRBD2. This CDR3 contains 17 residues. After removal of 1 base from V and 4 bases from J, the junction contained 5 bases not matched to a gene. Germline V gene data show CDR1 as KGHSH and CDR2 as LQKENI. CDR3 sequence reads: CASSPRLAGGQYNEQFF. The CDR3 DNA follows: TGTGCCAGCTCACCACGGCTAGCGGGAGGGCAATACAATGAGCAGTTCTTC.

The chain uses TRBV6-6 and TRBJ2-7; D might be TRBD1 (5 bases). CDR3 size: 16 residues. CDR1 and CDR2 (germline): MNHNY, SVGAGI (reference sequence). V was shortened by 0 bases and J by 6 bases, with 18 bases between the two germline ends. The CDR3 DNA reads as TGTGCCAGCAGTTACTCCAGATACACGACAGTACCCGAGCAGTACTTC. Amino acids: CASSYSRYTTVPEQYF.